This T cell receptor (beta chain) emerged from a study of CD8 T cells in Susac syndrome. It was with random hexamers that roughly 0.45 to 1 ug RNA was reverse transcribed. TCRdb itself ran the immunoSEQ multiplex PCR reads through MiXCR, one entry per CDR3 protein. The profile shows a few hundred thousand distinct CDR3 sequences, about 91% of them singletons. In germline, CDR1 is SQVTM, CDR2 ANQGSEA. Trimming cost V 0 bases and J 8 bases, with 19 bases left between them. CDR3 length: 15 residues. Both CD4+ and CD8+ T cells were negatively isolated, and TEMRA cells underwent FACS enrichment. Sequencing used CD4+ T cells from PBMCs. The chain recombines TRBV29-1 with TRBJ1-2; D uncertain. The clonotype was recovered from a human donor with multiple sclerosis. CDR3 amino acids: CSVEDQSQQRGGYTF. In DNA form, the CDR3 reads TGCAGCGTTGAAGATCAAAGCCAGCAACGAGGAGGCTACACCTTC.